Each of the 20 T cell receptor beta chains below was sequenced from the same sample in a study of T cells of healthy individuals (dated by TCRdb to 2017 to 2018). Libraries were built with 5' RACE. Sequencing used an Illumina MiSeq. TCRdb redid the processing of the public reads, applying fastp at Q25 and MiXCR, and retained in-frame beta chains. One record per CDR3 amino acid sequence lists the most common genes and DNA. The sample yields around 100,000 distinct CDR3 sequences; approximately 16% were counted once. Together, the top ten hold about 6.2% of the sample. These receptors were taken from a human donor in good health.

In this sample, this clonotype turned up a few times. The CDR3 protein is CASSLEGHWGTEAFF. CDR3 coding DNA: TGTGCCAGCAGCTTGGAGGGACATTGGGGCACTGAAGCTTTCTTT. The chain has TRBV7-2 and TRBJ1-1; possible D gene TRBD1, 6 bases. V lost 3 bases, J lost 4 bases, and 15 bases lay in between. The CDR3 covers 15 residues. CDR1 SGHTA and CDR2 FQGNSA come from the germline V gene.

This clonotype has a handful of counts. V usage is TRBV29-1 and J usage is TRBJ1-3; D remains ambiguous. V shed 4 bases and J shed 3 bases, with 4 bases lying between them. Germline lookup yields CDR1 SQVTM and CDR2 ANQGSEA. The length of the CDR3 is 11 residues. The DNA of the CDR3 is TGCAGCGTTGTTCATGGAAACACCATATATTTT. This encodes CSVVHGNTIYF.

This clonotype was counted a few times. The chain employs TRBV20-1 and TRBJ2-7, with 7 bases fitting TRBD1. Per germline, CDR1 DFQATT and CDR2 SNEGSKA (reference sequence). The trim removed 8 bases at V and 6 bases at J, leaving 10 bases unmatched. CDR3 length: 12 residues. DNA for the CDR3: TGCAGTCCGTATACAGGGGATCGCGAGCAGTACTTC. Translated: CSPYTGDREQYF.

This clonotype came up a few times. The V gene is TRBV7-2, the J gene TRBJ2-7; tentative D call: TRBD1 (6 bases). There are 14 residues in the CDR3. V was pared by 1 base and J by 4 bases, with 11 bases between. CDR1 SGHTA and CDR2 FQGNSA come from the germline V gene. CDR3 nucleotide sequence: TGTGCCAGCAGCTTAGGGGGACACCTATACGAGCAGTACTTC. Translation: CASSLGGHLYEQYF.

The J gene is TRBJ2-3, the V gene TRBV5-1; the match to TRBD1 covers 7 bases. This CDR3 comprises 14 residues. Germline V CDR1 and CDR2: SGHRS, YFSETQ. V dropped 5 bases and J dropped 4; count of bases not matched to a gene: 7. The CDR3 loop reads CASSFKTGPDTQYF. In DNA, the CDR3 is TGCGCCAGCAGTTTTAAGACAGGGCCAGATACGCAGTATTTT.

The chain carries TRBV12-3 or TRBV12-4 and TRBJ2-2, with D possibly matching TRBD2 (5 bases). With 5 bases removed from V and 6 bases from J, the gap between germline ends came to 10 bases. CDR3 length: 13 amino acids. CDR3 protein: CASSQTRAGELFF. The DNA of the CDR3 is TGTGCCAGCAGTCAAACTAGGGCCGGGGAGCTGTTTTTT.

V gene TRBV4-3 combines with J gene TRBJ2-3; the D gene is possibly TRBD2 (6 bases). This CDR3 spans 16 amino acids. V lost 2 bases, J lost 0 bases, and 12 bases lay in between. Germline V gives CDR1 LGHNA, CDR2 YSLEER. The CDR3, as DNA: TGCGCCAGCAGCCAACTTAGCGGTACTAGCACAGATACGCAGTATTTT. Translated, it gives CASSQLSGTSTDTQYF.

The chain links TRBV29-1 to TRBJ1-4, with D perhaps TRBD1 (5 bases). V lost 6 bases, J lost 0 bases, and 11 bases lay in between. Germline CDR1 is SQVTM and CDR2 is ANQGSEA. There are 14 residues in the CDR3. The CDR3 sequence is CSVGTSATNEKLFF. The CDR3 DNA is TGCAGCGTAGGGACGTCTGCAACTAATGAAAAACTGTTTTTT.

To note about this clonotype: This clone may be a read error of a much larger clone one base away. V usage is TRBV20-1 and J usage is TRBJ1-5; D perhaps matches TRBD1 (5 bases). CDR3 size: 15 residues. The germline CDR1 and CDR2 sequences are DFQATT and SNEGSKA (reference sequence). DNA of the CDR3: TGCAGTGCCATCCCTACAATGCTGGGGCATCAGCCCCGGCATTTT. This gives the protein CSAIPTMLGHQPRHF.

As to this clonotype: It is likely a read error, because the conserved phenylalanine at the end of the CDR3 is missing. The CDR3 region has the DNA TGTGCCTGGACCACGGGACTAGCCACCGGGGAGCTGTTTCTT. This translates into CAWTTGLATGELFL. The chain links TRBV30 to TRBJ2-2; 9 bases match TRBD2. This CDR3 region has 14 residues. The J segment lost 4 bases and the V segment lost 4 bases, leaving 4 bases of the junction unmatched. Germline CDR1 GTSNPN, CDR2 SVGIG (reference sequence).

This rearrangement joins TRBV4-3 to TRBJ2-5; no firm D call. CDR3 length: 16 residues. Germline V lookup: CDR1 LGHNA, CDR2 YSLEER. V was trimmed by 0 bases and J by 1 base, leaving 12 bases between them. CDR3 amino acids: CASSQELGGSQETQYF. CDR3 coding DNA: TGCGCCAGCAGCCAAGAACTCGGCGGATCCCAAGAGACCCAGTACTTC.

Only a few counts were recorded for this clonotype. The chain employs TRBV5-1 and TRBJ2-3; 7 nucleotides line up with TRBD2. Germline V CDR1 and CDR2: SGHRS, YFSETQ. With 2 bases clipped from V and 3 bases from J, the junction kept 6 bases outside the gene matches. The CDR3 runs to 15 residues. The CDR3 here is CASSFSGARTDTQYF. The DNA of the CDR3 is TGCGCCAGCAGCTTCAGCGGGGCAAGGACAGATACGCAGTATTTT.

This clonotype was recorded a few times. The chain uses TRBV18 and TRBJ1-1; D unclear. V lost 3 bases to trimming and J lost 4 bases, with 15 bases between them. The CDR3 sequence is 15 residues long. Germline CDR1 reads KGHSH; CDR2 reads LQKENI. Here the CDR3 DNA reads TGTGCCAGCTCACCTCGTTGGGCCCTGGGCACTGAAGCTTTCTTT. Its protein is CASSPRWALGTEAFF.

This clonotype was found many times. The J gene is TRBJ1-5, the V gene TRBV7-9, with 8 bases lining up with TRBD1. Germline-derived CDR1 and CDR2 are SEHNR and FQNEAQ (reference sequence). The CDR3 has 20 residues. V shed 5 bases, J shed 0 bases, and the junction held 18 bases outside the gene matches. The CDR3 bases are TGTGCCAGCAGCAGGTTCGTCCTCGGGACAGGAATTTATAGCAATCAGCCCCAGCATTTT. As protein: CASSRFVLGTGIYSNQPQHF.

This chain uses TRBV7-3 with TRBJ2-2; 13 bases align to TRBD2. Germline loops: CDR1 SGHTA, CDR2 FQGTGA. This CDR3 is built from 18 residues. V lost 5 bases and J lost 0; bases outside the gene matches: 6. For the CDR3, the DNA is TGTGCCAGCAGCCGACTAGCGGGGGGCCTTACGAACACCGGGGAGCTGTTTTTT. This codes for CASSRLAGGLTNTGELFF.

V usage is TRBV2 and J usage is TRBJ1-1; D remains unclear. V lost 3 bases and J lost 0, with 8 bases in between. The germline V gene encodes CDR1 SNHLY and CDR2 FYNNEI. The CDR3 loop spans 14 amino acids. CDR3 coding DNA: TGTGCCAGCAGTGAGAGGCCATTGAACACTGAAGCTTTCTTT. Its translation: CASSERPLNTEAFF.

The sample holds many counts of this clonotype. The chain couples TRBV28 to TRBJ1-1; TRBD1 matches 7 bases. CDR3 length: 18 amino acids. Germline values: CDR1 MDHEN, CDR2 SYDVKM. V shed 6 bases, J shed 3 bases, and the junction held 19 bases outside the gene matches. DNA for the CDR3: TGTGCCAGCAGCCCTCCCGGACAGGCCTCTTTAAAGGACACTGAAGCTTTCTTT. Translated, it gives CASSPPGQASLKDTEAFF.

This sequence joins TRBV3-1 and TRBJ2-1; the match to TRBD2 covers 9 bases. J gave up 3 bases and V 1 base, and 7 bases lay outside the gene matches. In germline, CDR1 is LGHDT, CDR2 YNNKEL (reference sequence). This CDR3 is 17 amino acids long. DNA for the CDR3: TGTGCCAGCAGCCAAGTTCCAAGCGGGAGGAACTACAATGAGCAGTTCTTC. Translation gives CASSQVPSGRNYNEQFF.

This clonotype was detected many times. This chain joins TRBV20-1 and TRBJ1-1; D ambiguous. Germline V CDR1 and CDR2: DFQATT, SNEGSKA (reference sequence). CDR3 length: 11 amino acids. Deletions cut 3 bases from V and 6 bases from J, with 8 bases between. The CDR3 DNA reads as TGCAGTGCTAGTTTGGGGTCTGAAGCTTTCTTT. Encoded protein: CSASLGSEAFF.

This clonotype was counted ten times or more. The V call is TRBV20-1, the J call TRBJ2-7; D remains ambiguous. CDR1 is DFQATT and CDR2 is SNEGSKA in the germline V gene (reference sequence). There are 15 residues in the CDR3. The V end was cut by 1 base, the J end by 2 bases, with 15 bases between. CDR3 in DNA: TGCAGTGCTAGAGTTTCGGGTACCCCTACCTACGAGCAGTACTTC. This gives the protein CSARVSGTPTYEQYF.